The rows below give T cell receptor beta chains drawn from one sample of a study of cytomegalovirus exposure and HLA in healthy donors. Libraries were prepared by immunoSEQ multiplex PCR; TCRdb keeps only in-frame clonotypes and omits some of them. The table includes some 86,000 clones, about 85% detected once. Sequencing input: PBMCs. Every receptor here comes from a woman in her thirties or forties in good health and CMV-seropositive. The CDR3 runs from the conserved cysteine through the conserved F or W. A D gene is named only where the DNA matches it firmly. Expanded clones get a size class; other rows say once, few or many, or leave the size out.

V: TRBV30; size: -; J: TRBJ2-1; D: -; CDR3: CAWSVLAGYNEQFF; DNA: TGTGCCTGGAGTGTACTTGCGGGCTACAATGAGCAGTTCTTC
V: TRBV2; size: -; J: TRBJ2-1; D: -; CDR3: CASSDTGSSYNEQFF; DNA: TGTGCCAGCAGTGATACAGGGAGCTCCTACAATGAGCAGTTCTTC
V: TRBV30; size: -; J: TRBJ2-2; D: TRBD2; CDR3: CAWSLAGNTEELFF; DNA: TGTGCCTGGAGCCTAGCGGGGAACACCGAGGAGCTGTTTTTT
V: TRBV14; size: -; J: TRBJ2-7; D: -; CDR3: CASSRGRVRAEQYF; DNA: TGTGCCAGCAGCCGGGGCAGGGTAAGGGCCGAGCAGTACTTC
V: TRBV4-3; size: -; J: TRBJ2-1; D: -; CDR3: CASSQDSLNGQFF; DNA: TGCGCCAGCAGCCAAGATAGTCTTAATGGGCAGTTCTTC
V: TRBV5-6; size: -; J: TRBJ2-2; D: TRBD1; CDR3: CASSRPGQWEPNTGELFF; DNA: TGTGCCAGCAGCCGACCGGGACAGTGGGAACCGAACACCGGGGAGCTGTTTTTT
V: TRBV11-2; size: -; J: TRBJ1-4; D: TRBD1; CDR3: CASSPYRGNGEKLFF; DNA: TGTGCCAGCAGCCCATACAGGGGGAACGGTGAAAAACTGTTTTTT
V: TRBV6-6; size: -; J: TRBJ2-1; D: TRBD2; CDR3: CASSYSSSGGNNEQFF; DNA: TGTGCCAGCAGTTACTCGTCCAGCGGGGGGAACAATGAGCAGTTCTTC
V: TRBV30; size: few; J: TRBJ1-1; D: TRBD1; CDR3: CAWRRTGVEAFF; DNA: TGTGCCTGGAGGAGGACAGGGGTTGAAGCTTTCTTT
V: TRBV6-5; size: -; J: TRBJ1-1; D: -; CDR3: CASSYLDRYTEAFF; DNA: TGTGCCAGCAGTTACTTAGACAGGTACACTGAAGCTTTCTTT
V: TRBV6-5; size: -; J: TRBJ1-5; D: TRBD1; CDR3: CASSLRQGDQPQHF; DNA: TGTGCCAGCAGTCTGCGACAGGGTGATCAGCCCCAGCATTTT
V: TRBV5-1; size: -; J: TRBJ2-1; D: TRBD1; CDR3: CASISGTGYNEQFF; DNA: TGCGCCAGCATCTCCGGGACAGGGTACAATGAGCAGTTCTTC
V: TRBV27; size: -; J: TRBJ2-7; D: -; CDR3: CASSAGTPYEQYF; DNA: TGTGCCAGCAGTGCTGGGACACCCTACGAGCAGTACTTC
V: TRBV21-1; size: -; J: TRBJ1-2; D: -; CDR3: CASSPYGGQGDGYTF; DNA: TGTGCCAGCAGCCCATACGGAGGACAGGGGGACGGCTACACCTTC
V: TRBV7-3; size: -; J: TRBJ2-1; D: -; CDR3: CASSLTSQGGQFF; DNA: TGTGCCAGCAGCTTAACTTCCCAGGGTGGGCAGTTCTTC
V: TRBV5-1; size: -; J: TRBJ2-7; D: TRBD1; CDR3: CASSFGLRDSDYEQYF; DNA: TGCGCCAGCAGCTTCGGCCTCCGGGACAGTGACTACGAGCAGTACTTC
V: TRBV27; size: once; J: TRBJ2-2; D: -; CDR3: CASSLYGSGGELFF; DNA: TGTGCCAGCAGTTTGTATGGTTCGGGCGGGGAGCTGTTTTTT
V: TRBV27; size: -; J: TRBJ1-1; D: TRBD1; CDR3: CASSSVQGVMNTEAFF; DNA: TGTGCCAGCAGTTCCGTCCAGGGGGTCATGAACACTGAAGCTTTCTTT
V: TRBV9; size: -; J: TRBJ1-3; D: TRBD1; CDR3: CASSVRTSGPPGQPFCSGNTIYF; DNA: TGTGCCAGCAGCGTAAGGACGTCCGGTCCCCCGGGACAGCCTTTTTGCTCTGGAAACACCATATATTTT
V: TRBV10-2; size: -; J: TRBJ1-5; D: -; CDR3: CASSGPPNSNQPQHF; DNA: TGCGCCAGCAGTGGCCCCCCTAATAGCAATCAGCCCCAGCATTTT